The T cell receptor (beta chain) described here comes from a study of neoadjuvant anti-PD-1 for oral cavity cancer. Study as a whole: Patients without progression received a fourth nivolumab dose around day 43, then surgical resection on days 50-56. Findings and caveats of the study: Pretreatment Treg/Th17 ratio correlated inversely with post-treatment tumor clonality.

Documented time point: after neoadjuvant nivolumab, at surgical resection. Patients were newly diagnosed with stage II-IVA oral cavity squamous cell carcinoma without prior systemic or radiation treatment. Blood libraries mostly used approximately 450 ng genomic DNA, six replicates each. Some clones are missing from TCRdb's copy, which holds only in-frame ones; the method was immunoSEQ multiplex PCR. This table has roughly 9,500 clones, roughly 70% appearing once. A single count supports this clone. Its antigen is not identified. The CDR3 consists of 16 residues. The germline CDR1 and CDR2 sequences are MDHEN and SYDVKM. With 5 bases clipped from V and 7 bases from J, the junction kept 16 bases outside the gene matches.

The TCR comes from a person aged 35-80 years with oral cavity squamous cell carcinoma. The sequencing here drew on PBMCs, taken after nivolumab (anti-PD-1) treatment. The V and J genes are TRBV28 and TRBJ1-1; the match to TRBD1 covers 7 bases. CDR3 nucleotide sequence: TGTGCCAGCAGTCCCGTAAGGGGGGGCAGGGGGAGTGAAGCTTTCTTT. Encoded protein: CASSPVRGGRGSEAFF. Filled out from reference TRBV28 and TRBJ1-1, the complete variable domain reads DVKVTQSSRYLVKRTGEKVFLECVQDMDHENMFWYRQDPGLGLRLIYFSYDVKMKEKGDIPEGYSVSREKKERFSLILESASTNQTSMYLCASSPVRGGRGSEAFFGQGTRLTVV.